A selection of T cell receptor beta chains follows, all from one sample in a study of identical twins. TCRdb recomputed calls from the 5' RACE reads with MiXCR, one row per CDR3 protein. The sample has 450,000 to 500,000 distinct CDR3 sequences, 14% seen once. The data also belong to a second study, concerning yellow fever vaccine responses in identical twins.

Material: CD4+ T cells sorted from blood. The receptors stem from a woman aged 18 to 35 in good health. Both conserved end residues are trimmed from each CDR3. The D gene is left open where the match is weak.

d_call: TRBD1; v_call: TRBV10-3; cdr3_aa: AISGWGDRAFETDTQY
d_call: TRBD1; v_call: TRBV29-1; cdr3_aa: SVGQGSSYNEQF
d_call: -; v_call: TRBV7-2; cdr3_aa: ASSPAASYNEQF
d_call: TRBD1; v_call: TRBV6-5; cdr3_aa: ASSYGDRGENTQY
d_call: TRBD2; v_call: TRBV12-3/TRBV12-4; cdr3_aa: ASSVGTSGITREQF
d_call: TRBD1; v_call: TRBV5-1; cdr3_aa: ASSGDTGGTYEQY
d_call: -; v_call: TRBV10-3; cdr3_aa: AISDDRAARGAQPQH
d_call: TRBD1; v_call: TRBV6-1; cdr3_aa: ASRHPRKGAPTGELF
d_call: -; v_call: TRBV20-1; cdr3_aa: SAREGSMNTEAF
d_call: -; v_call: TRBV30; cdr3_aa: AWSEGSYEQY
d_call: -; v_call: TRBV5-1; cdr3_aa: ASSLVGAGELF
d_call: TRBD1; v_call: TRBV6-5; cdr3_aa: ASSSTGGSGANVLT
d_call: TRBD1; v_call: TRBV24-1; cdr3_aa: ATSDYRGSYNEQF
d_call: TRBD2; v_call: TRBV15; cdr3_aa: ATSRDLPSGGHEQY
d_call: -; v_call: TRBV7-2; cdr3_aa: ASSFGAATEAF
d_call: -; v_call: TRBV7-3; cdr3_aa: ASSLSPANTEAF
d_call: -; v_call: TRBV13; cdr3_aa: ASSYRQALVNTDTQY
d_call: TRBD2; v_call: TRBV10-3; cdr3_aa: AIRRLAGVDEQY
d_call: TRBD1; v_call: TRBV5-6; cdr3_aa: ASSLVKGDRSSYEQY
d_call: TRBD2; v_call: TRBV4-2; cdr3_aa: ASSRLAGADNEQF
d_call: TRBD2; v_call: TRBV20-1; cdr3_aa: SAVGLAGYNEQF
d_call: TRBD2; v_call: TRBV7-2; cdr3_aa: ASSLAVAGGAYNEQF
d_call: -; v_call: TRBV5-5; cdr3_aa: ASSLGDGLAAQY
d_call: -; v_call: TRBV12-3/TRBV12-4; cdr3_aa: ASTSQGFVEQF
d_call: TRBD2; v_call: TRBV7-2; cdr3_aa: ASSLVAGGPETQY